These 23 T cell receptor beta chains originate from one sample sequenced in a study of blood T cell repertoires in COVID-19. Only in-frame clones appear in the TCRdb table, and some are missing; sequencing was by immunoSEQ multiplex PCR. The sample yields 100,000 to 150,000 clones, roughly 90% seen once. Source material: peripheral blood. The receptors come from a human donor in a cohort sampled during active COVID-19.

The V and J genes are TRBV19 and TRBJ1-1, with D hard to call. V lost 7 bases, J lost 0 bases, and 9 bases lay in between. Germline V CDR1 and CDR2: LNHDA, SQIVND (reference sequence). The CDR3 has 13 residues. Here the CDR3 reads CASNFGVNTEAFF. The CDR3 coding sequence is TGTGCCAGTAATTTCGGGGTGAACACTGAAGCTTTCTTT.

This chain joins TRBV6-1 and TRBJ1-5; no clear D. The V gene's germline CDR1 is MNHNS and CDR2 SASEGT. This CDR3 region has 15 residues. V lost 0 bases and J lost 5, with 11 bases in between. CDR3 amino acids: CASSEAAGYHQPQHF. The CDR3 region has the DNA TGTGCCAGCAGTGAAGCGGCAGGCTATCATCAGCCCCAGCATTTT.

This sequence joins TRBV14 and TRBJ2-5; TRBD2 aligns across 8 bases. Per the germline V gene, CDR1 is SGHDN and CDR2 is FVKESK. This CDR3 is 15 amino acids long. V gave up 4 bases and J gave up 5 bases; unmatched junction bases: 9. The CDR3 sequence: CASSRLLADGETQYF. CDR3 nucleotides: TGTGCCAGCAGCCGACTACTAGCGGACGGGGAGACCCAGTACTTC.

This chain connects TRBV7-3 to TRBJ2-2, with TRBD1 matching 9 bases. Trimming removed 4 bases from V and 7 bases from J; junction bases left unmatched: 7. The CDR3 length is 15 residues. Germline V gene data show CDR1 as SGHTA and CDR2 as FQGTGA. The CDR3 sequence is CASSSPQGANGELFF. The CDR3 nucleotides read TGTGCCAGCAGCTCCCCACAGGGGGCGAACGGGGAGCTGTTTTTT.

The V gene is TRBV4-1, the J gene TRBJ1-4, with D unresolved. The CDR3 extends over 16 amino acids. V was trimmed by 2 bases and J by 8 bases, leaving 18 bases between them. CDR1 and CDR2 from the germline V gene are MGHRA and YSYEKL. The CDR3 DNA sequence: TGCGCCAGCAGCCAACCGGACCGGGGATCCCCAGAAAAACTGTTTTTT. Translation gives CASSQPDRGSPEKLFF.

This clone was seen a single time. The chain links TRBV25-1 to TRBJ2-2; tentative D call: TRBD2 (6 bases). With 2 bases removed from V and 6 bases from J, the gap between germline ends came to 10 bases. CDR1 is MGHDK, CDR2 SYGVNS, per germline. The CDR3 spans 14 residues. The CDR3 coding sequence is TGTGCCAGCAGTGAAAATGGGGGGTCCGGGGAGCTGTTTTTT. Residues: CASSENGGSGELFF.

J is TRBJ2-4 and V is TRBV19; possible D gene TRBD2, 5 bases. The CDR3 spans 17 residues. The V gene lost 3 bases and the J gene lost 0 bases, with 15 bases spanning the gap. The germline gives CDR1 LNHDA, CDR2 SQIVND (reference sequence). This chain's CDR3 is CASSIGGWEIAKNIQYF. DNA of the CDR3: TGTGCCAGTAGTATTGGAGGATGGGAGATAGCCAAAAACATTCAGTACTTC.

This chain joins TRBV2 and TRBJ1-5; TRBD1 matches 7 bases. The junction had 9 bases not matched to a gene; V was cut back by 7 bases and J by 3 bases. Germline values: CDR1 SNHLY, CDR2 FYNNEI. The CDR3 spans 15 residues. The CDR3, as DNA: TGTGCCAGCACCCTCAGGACAGGTCCCAATCAGCCCCAGCATTTT. It encodes CASTLRTGPNQPQHF.

This clone appeared once. In DNA form, the CDR3 reads TGTGCCAGCAGTCCTCGAGCGGGAGAGGGAGATACGCAGTATTTT. Translating it yields CASSPRAGEGDTQYF. The chain links TRBV6-5 to TRBJ2-3; 8 bases fit TRBD2. Per germline, CDR1 MNHEY and CDR2 SVGAGI. The trim removed 5 bases at V and 5 bases at J, leaving 9 bases unmatched. The CDR3 totals 15 residues.

This clone has a single count. J is TRBJ2-2 and V is TRBV7-7; 12 bases map to TRBD2. This CDR3 has 17 amino acids. Unmatched junction bases numbered 6, after V lost 3 bases and J lost 4 bases. Germline CDR1 reads SSHAT; CDR2 reads FNYEAQ (reference sequence). CDR3 sequence reads: CASSFGLAGRGTGELFF. As DNA, the CDR3 is TGTGCCAGCAGCTTCGGACTAGCGGGACGTGGCACCGGGGAGCTGTTTTTT. The full variable domain, with the rest looked up from reference TRBV7-7 and TRBJ2-2, is GAGVSQSPRYKVTKRGQDVTLRCDPISSHATLYWYQQALGQGPEFLTYFNYEAQPDKSGLPSDRFSAERPEGSISTLTIQRTEQRDSAMYRCASSFGLAGRGTGELFFGEGSRLTVL.

The chain couples TRBV9 to TRBJ2-2; 8 bases map to TRBD2. With 0 bases clipped from V and 4 bases from J, the junction kept 5 bases outside the gene matches. This CDR3 spans 16 amino acids. CDR1 and CDR2 (germline): SGDLS, YYNGEE. This CDR3 is CASSVEGGLATGELFF. The CDR3 nucleotides read TGTGCCAGCAGCGTAGAGGGAGGACTAGCCACCGGGGAGCTGTTTTTT. Full variable domain (rest looked up from reference TRBV9 and TRBJ2-2): DSGVTQTPKHLITATGQRVTLRCSPRSGDLSVYWYQQSLDQGLQFLIQYYNGEERAKGNILERFSAQQFPDLHSELNLSSLELGDSALYFCASSVEGGLATGELFFGEGSRLTVL.

This rearrangement joins TRBV18 to TRBJ2-5, with 7 positions matching TRBD1. The CDR3 spans 14 residues. From germline, CDR1 is KGHSH and CDR2 LQKENI. The ends lost 1 base at V and 2 bases at J; junction bases unmatched: 1. The CDR3 coding sequence is TGTGCCAGCTCACCACAACAGGGGCAAGAGACCCAGTACTTC. This gives the protein CASSPQQGQETQYF.

V and J are TRBV19 and TRBJ2-2; D remains ambiguous. Trimming left V 5 bases short and J 2 bases short, with 12 bases between. Germline CDR1 reads LNHDA; CDR2 reads SQIVND (reference sequence). This CDR3 is 15 amino acids long. CDR3 residues: CASSGSTSNTGELFF. For the CDR3, the DNA is TGTGCCAGTAGTGGTTCAACTTCTAACACCGGGGAGCTGTTTTTT. Filled out from reference TRBV19 and TRBJ2-2, the complete variable domain reads DGGITQSPKYLFRKEGQNVTLSCEQNLNHDAMYWYRQDPGQGLRLIYYSQIVNDFQKGDIAEGYSVSREKKESFPLTVTSAQKNPTAFYLCASSGSTSNTGELFFGEGSRLTVL.

The chain has TRBV11-3 and TRBJ2-3; TRBD2 matches at 16 bases. The J segment lost 4 bases and the V segment lost 7 bases, leaving 8 bases of the junction unmatched. Germline loops: CDR1 SGHNT, CDR2 YENEEA. The CDR3 has 17 amino acids. The CDR3 spells CASKGGTSGRAPDTQYF. The CDR3 DNA sequence: TGTGCCAGCAAGGGGGGGACTAGCGGGAGGGCCCCAGATACGCAGTATTTT.

The chain couples TRBV11-2 to TRBJ1-3; TRBD1 aligns across 8 bases. Germline lookup yields CDR1 SGHAT and CDR2 FQNNGV. CDR3 length equals 14 residues. With V trimmed by 3 bases and J by 4 bases, 2 bases remained unmatched. The CDR3 reads CASSFGQGGNTIYF. The CDR3 DNA follows: TGTGCCAGCAGCTTTGGACAGGGAGGAAACACCATATATTTT. The variable domain in full, completed from reference TRBV11-2 and TRBJ1-3, reads EAGVAQSPRYKIIEKRQSVAFWCNPISGHATLYWYQQILGQGPKLLIQFQNNGVVDDSQLPKDRFSAERLKGVDSTLKIQPAKLEDSAVYLCASSFGQGGNTIYFGEGSWLTVV.

V usage is TRBV19 and J usage is TRBJ1-6; 8 bases fit TRBD1. From germline, CDR1 is LNHDA and CDR2 SQIVND (reference sequence). The length of the CDR3 is 16 residues. With 7 bases clipped from V and 0 bases from J, the junction kept 5 bases outside the gene matches. The CDR3 reads CASTSRGRSYNSPLHF. For the CDR3, the DNA is TGTGCCAGTACCAGCAGGGGGCGCTCCTATAATTCACCCCTCCACTTT. Together with reference TRBV19 and TRBJ1-6, the CDR3 gives the full variable domain: DGGITQSPKYLFRKEGQNVTLSCEQNLNHDAMYWYRQDPGQGLRLIYYSQIVNDFQKGDIAEGYSVSREKKESFPLTVTSAQKNPTAFYLCASTSRGRSYNSPLHFGNGTRLTVT.

The count of this clone is one. The chain recombines TRBV18 with TRBJ2-2, with 11 bases that match TRBD2. V lost 0 bases and J lost 6; bases outside the gene matches: 3. The CDR3 has 16 residues. CDR1 is KGHSH, CDR2 LQKENI, per germline. CDR3: CASSPPGLAAPGELFF. In DNA, the CDR3 is TGTGCCAGCTCACCACCGGGACTAGCGGCTCCCGGGGAGCTGTTTTTT.

Here the CDR3 reads CASSGAGTAYNSPLHF. The CDR3 coding sequence is TGTGCCAGCAGTGGAGCCGGGACAGCTTATAATTCACCCCTCCACTTT. V is TRBV6-1 and J is TRBJ1-6, with 7 bases aligning to TRBD1. Losses at the gene ends were 4 bases for V and 4 bases for J; bases not matched to a gene: 7. CDR3 length equals 16 residues. The germline gives CDR1 MNHNS, CDR2 SASEGT.

The chain uses TRBV5-1 and TRBJ2-5, with D maybe TRBD2 (6 bases). The germline gives CDR1 SGHRS, CDR2 YFSETQ. Trimming removed 0 bases at V and 4 bases at J, with 13 bases between. The CDR3 extends over 15 amino acids. This CDR3 is CASSLVFYSGETQYF. The DNA for the CDR3 is TGCGCCAGCAGCTTGGTTTTCTATAGCGGAGAGACCCAGTACTTC.

The genes are TRBV2 and TRBJ2-1; possibly TRBD2 for D (6 bases). The CDR3 sequence is 13 residues long. Germline V gives CDR1 SNHLY, CDR2 FYNNEI. V lost 1 base, J lost 8 bases, and 9 bases lay in between. This CDR3 is CASSEVGLYEQFF. DNA for the CDR3: TGTGCCAGCAGTGAAGTGGGACTCTATGAGCAGTTCTTC.

The chain carries TRBV3-1 (or the pseudogene TRBV3-2) and TRBJ2-1, with 11 bases aligning to TRBD2. The germline V gene encodes CDR1 LGHDT and CDR2 YNNKEL (reference sequence). The V gene end was trimmed by 1 base and the J gene end by 1 base; junction bases not matched to a gene: 3. CDR3 size: 17 residues. CDR3 coding DNA: TGTGCCAGCAGCCAAGGGGTAGCGGGAGGGTCCTACAATGAGCAGTTCTTC. Protein: CASSQGVAGGSYNEQFF.

This chain connects TRBV5-4 to TRBJ2-6; D is ambiguous. CDR1 SGHNT and CDR2 YYREEE come from the germline V gene (reference sequence). Trimming took 1 base from V and 0 from J, leaving 8 bases between them. There are 16 residues in the CDR3. DNA for the CDR3: TGTGCCAGCAGCTTGCTCAGGATCTCTGGGGCCAACGTCCTGACTTTC. The encoded protein is CASSLLRISGANVLTF.

This clone was detected only once. This sequence joins TRBV2 and TRBJ1-1; TRBD1 is a possible D gene (6 bases). The germline CDR1 and CDR2 sequences are SNHLY and FYNNEI. Trimming cost V 6 bases and J 1 base, with 6 bases left between them. This CDR3 is 12 amino acids long. CDR3 DNA sequence: TGTGCCAGCAGGGGACAGAACACTGAAGCTTTCTTT. Translating it yields CASRGQNTEAFF.